The sequence of this T cell receptor beta chain was determined in a study of post-analysis software for immune sequencing data. Study-wide background: Patients with relapsing-remitting, secondary progressive and progressive-relapsing multiple sclerosis courses were all represented.

Details on this clonotype: Its antigen is as yet unknown.

Findings and limits, study-wide: The study found TRBV5-6, TRBV5-1 and TRBV20-1 among 5 or 6 TRBV segments more frequent in patients than controls. Samples from one preparation batch, clustered by F measure, grouped strongly together.

Germline assignment: CDR1 MNHEY and CDR2 SVGAGI. The length of the CDR3 is 15 residues. V lost 5 bases and J lost 2; bases outside the gene matches: 8. The TCR beta cDNA libraries contained unique molecular identifiers. T cells numbering about 0.9 to 10 million yielded cDNA molecules that totaled roughly 500,000. TCRdb independently ran MiXCR on the PCR reads; one entry per CDR3 protein. The table records hundreds of thousands of distinct CDR3 sequences, 53% of them present only once. The rearrangement uses TRBV6-5 and TRBJ2-7; 8 nucleotides agree with TRBD1. This TCR came from a girl aged 5 to 17 with multiple sclerosis. Sequencing used blood. CDR3: CASSPVGTGPYEQYF. The CDR3 region has the DNA TGTGCCAGCAGTCCTGTTGGGACAGGCCCCTACGAGCAGTACTTC.